This TCR beta chain came from a study of cytomegalovirus exposure and HLA in healthy donors. Findings of the study overall: The study designated about 160 TCR beta chains cytomegalovirus-associated.

The PCR ran on 60 Vbeta and 13 Jbeta primers. Authors' data handling: Unique TCR beta chains totaled 80 million to 100 million in a later count, with roughly 10 million of them shared. Data came from immunoSEQ multiplex PCR; TCRdb stores just in-frame clones and leaves some out. The V and J calls and clone size are taken from that table; D and trimming were inferred from the DNA. The sample shows some 76,000 clones, 78% of them seen only once. V was clipped by 7 bases and J by 2 bases; unmatched bases: 6. The CDR3 length is 16 residues. CDR1 LNHDA and CDR2 SQIVND come from the germline V gene (reference sequence). In this sample, this clone turned up a few times. Its specificity is not known.

The chain uses TRBV19 and TRBJ2-3; 13 bases align to TRBD2. What was sequenced was PBMCs. The TCR comes from a woman in her thirties or forties in good health and CMV-seropositive. CDR3 amino acids: CASTSGLAGPTDTQYF. In DNA form, the CDR3 reads TGTGCCAGTACCTCGGGACTAGCGGGGCCCACAGATACGCAGTATTTT.